The clone carrying this T cell receptor beta chain has at least ten counts. Its specificity is not known. Amplification from RNA transcripts yielded the TCR beta CDR3 regions. Investigators did first-round RT-PCR with HTBI primers, then second-round multiplex PCR. MiXCR, run by TCRdb on the multiplex PCR reads, gives a single entry per CDR3 protein. The data hold roughly 1.1 million distinct CDR3 sequences, with 35% to 45% observed a single time. This record belongs to a study of Graves' ophthalmopathy and Graves' hyperthyroidism. Points from the study as a whole: Forecasting of ophthalmopathy progression by the model achieved more than 70% sensitivity and around 72% specificity.

Germline-derived CDR1 and CDR2 are SNHLY and FYNNEI. The V end lost 3 bases, the J end lost 4 bases, and 7 bases lay between the germline ends. The CDR3 spans 13 residues. The sequence was obtained from an adult man with Graves' hyperthyroidism. Material for sequencing was peripheral blood or thyroid tissue (not recorded which). V and J are TRBV2 and TRBJ1-5; D is undetermined. Written as DNA, the CDR3 is TGTGCCAGCAGTGAGGTCAGGAATCAGCCCCAGCATTTT. Its protein is CASSEVRNQPQHF.